The 12 T cell receptor beta chains reported below all come from one sample, sequenced in a study of blood T cell repertoires in COVID-19. Here immunoSEQ multiplex PCR was the method, and the copy in TCRdb shows in-frame clones only, minus some. The top ten clones hold around 5.1% of a sample with about 140,000 clones, around four fifths of them seen once. The sequenced sample was PBMCs or T cells enriched from blood (not recorded which). These receptor sequences come from a man between 65 and 80 years old who had been exposed to COVID-19.

Turning to this clone: Other nucleotide sequences in the sample specify the same CDR3. The chain carries TRBV28 and TRBJ1-6, with 7 bases lining up with TRBD1. This CDR3 is 15 amino acids long. With 8 bases clipped from V and 7 bases from J, the junction kept 11 bases outside the gene matches. Germline V gives CDR1 MDHEN, CDR2 SYDVKM. The CDR3 protein is CASSPGDRENSPLHF. Written as DNA, the CDR3 is TGTGCCAGCTCTCCTGGGGACAGAGAGAATTCACCCCTCCACTTT.

The V gene is TRBV19, the J gene TRBJ1-5, with 10 bases lining up with TRBD1. Trimming at V came to 6 bases and at J to 2 bases, leaving 4 bases not matched to a gene. This CDR3 region has 15 residues. From germline, CDR1 is LNHDA and CDR2 SQIVND (reference sequence). DNA of the CDR3: TGTGCCAGTAGCCCCGGGACAGGGGGCAATCAGCCCCAGCATTTT. Translating it yields CASSPGTGGNQPQHF.

The chain recombines TRBV23-1 with TRBJ1-6; D remains ambiguous. TRBV23-1 has ORF status, its function being uncertain. V was trimmed by 0 bases and J by 9 bases, leaving 15 bases between them. CDR3 length: 16 amino acids. The CDR3 loop reads CASSQSTETCGSPLHF. Here the CDR3 DNA reads TGCGCCAGCAGTCAATCGACTGAGACCTGCGGTTCACCCCTCCACTTT.

The V call is TRBV5-1, the J call TRBJ2-1, with 13 bases fitting TRBD2. The CDR3 length is 15 residues. The V gene end was trimmed by 4 bases and the J gene end by 5 bases; junction bases not matched to a gene: 3. Germline V lookup: CDR1 SGHRS, CDR2 YFSETQ. The CDR3 nucleotides are TGCGCCAGCAGCGCCACTAGCGGGAGGGACAATGAGCAGTTCTTC. Amino acids: CASSATSGRDNEQFF.

The V call is TRBV6-5, the J call TRBJ1-1, with D maybe TRBD1 (5 bases). CDR1 and CDR2 (germline): MNHEY, SVGAGI. V shed 7 bases and J shed 2 bases, with 11 bases lying between them. The CDR3 runs to 13 residues. CDR3 residues: CASTRTTNTEAFF. CDR3 bases: TGTGCCAGCACCCGGACAACAAACACTGAAGCTTTCTTT.

This clone was observed a handful of times. J is TRBJ2-7 and V is TRBV7-2; 7 bases agree with TRBD2. Trimming took 3 bases from V and 7 from J; bases not matched to a gene: 9. This CDR3 contains 14 residues. Germline CDR1 reads SGHTA; CDR2 reads FQGNSA. CDR3 nucleotides: TGTGCCAGCAGCTTCCGCGGCGGGAGTGGAGAGCAGTACTTC. Translation gives CASSFRGGSGEQYF.

This chain links TRBV7-2 with TRBJ2-7; the match to TRBD2 covers 9 bases. The junction had 12 bases not matched to a gene; V was cut back by 5 bases and J by 10 bases. This CDR3 is built from 14 residues. CDR1 SGHTA and CDR2 FQGNSA come from the germline V gene. CDR3 residues: CASSLLLAGEDQYF. In nucleotides, the CDR3 is TGTGCCAGCAGCCTTCTCTTAGCGGGGGAGGACCAGTACTTC.

The genes are TRBV7-7 and TRBJ1-6, with TRBD1 as a possible D gene (6 bases). Germline CDR1 reads SSHAT; CDR2 reads FNYEAQ (reference sequence). The CDR3 length is 13 residues. Trimming took 5 bases from V and 8 from J, leaving 10 bases between them. CDR3 sequence: CASSRSGDSPLHF. DNA of the CDR3: TGTGCCAGCAGCCGTTCAGGGGATTCACCCCTCCACTTT.

The rearrangement links TRBV5-1 to TRBJ1-1; the match to TRBD1 covers 9 bases. The CDR3 has 16 amino acids. Germline V gene lookup returns CDR1 SGHRS and CDR2 YFSETQ. V lost 2 bases and J lost 3; bases outside the gene matches: 8. The CDR3 sequence is CASSLFQTGGDTEAFF. As DNA, the CDR3 is TGCGCCAGCAGCTTATTCCAGACAGGGGGGGACACTGAAGCTTTCTTT.

V gene TRBV6-2 or TRBV6-3 combines with J gene TRBJ1-2; D is perhaps TRBD1 (6 bases). The CDR3 is made up of 16 amino acids. V lost 4 bases to trimming and J lost 4 bases, with 19 bases between them. Germline assignment: CDR1 MNHEY and CDR2 SVGEGT. CDR3 residues: CASSSTNGQRSYGYTF. The CDR3 DNA sequence: TGTGCCAGCAGTTCCACGAACGGACAGCGTAGCTATGGCTACACCTTC.

There are a few counts of this clone. J is TRBJ2-2 and V is TRBV9; 11 positions match TRBD2. There are 18 residues in the CDR3. Germline CDR1 reads SGDLS; CDR2 reads YYNGEE. V shed 0 bases, J shed 0 bases, and the junction held 4 bases outside the gene matches. CDR3 sequence reads: CASSVGLAGGSNTGELFF. As DNA, the CDR3 is TGTGCCAGCAGCGTAGGTCTAGCGGGGGGTTCGAACACCGGGGAGCTGTTTTTT.

This rearrangement joins TRBV24-1 to TRBJ1-2; no definite D call. Germline V gene data show CDR1 as KGHDR and CDR2 as SFDVKD. With 7 bases removed from V and 5 bases from J, the gap between germline ends came to 10 bases. The CDR3 has 12 residues. In DNA, the CDR3 is TGTGCCACCAGGGAAAGGAGGTATGGCTACACCTTC. It codes for CATRERRYGYTF.